The T cell receptor beta chain described here comes from a study of blood T cells in healthy people across ages. The study, taken as a whole, reports: Higher diversity and more naive CD4+ cells were features of long-lived donors, compared to aged donors.

Germline CDR1 LGHNA, CDR2 YSLEER. Trimming took off 5 bases at V and 4 bases at J, with 17 bases between the two ends. CDR3 length: 15 residues. To note about this clonotype: The antigen remains unidentified.

For the second PCR, which ran for roughly 6 to 12 cycles, a sample-barcoded 5' primer and a J-beta primer mix were used. Each of the cDNA molecules was tagged by a template-switch adaptor with 12 random nucleotides. TCRdb re-analysed the 5' RACE reads in MiXCR, keeping a single row per CDR3 protein. The data hold 1.5 million to 2 million distinct CDR3 sequences, with around half observed a single time. The sequence was collected from a middle-aged woman in good health. Sequenced input: blood. The V call is TRBV4-3, the J call TRBJ2-5; possibly TRBD2 for D (6 bases). The CDR3 reads CASSYRLEVGETQYF. The CDR3, as DNA: TGCGCCAGCAGCTACCGACTAGAGGTAGGAGAGACCCAGTACTTC.